The 9 T cell receptor beta chains below come from one sample, sequenced in a study of Ad26.COV2.S vaccination and SARS-CoV-2 variants. Described treatment: roughly 19 received Ad26.COV2.S at low or high dose, single or two shots; about 5 received placebo; per-sample allocation not given. All samples were drawn on day 63, counting from the first vaccine or placebo injection. TCRdb keeps only in-frame clones here, not all; method: immunoSEQ multiplex PCR. Of hundreds of thousands of clones listed, around 86% are singletons. Sequenced here: peripheral blood, sampled in a trial of Ad26.COV2.S vaccine versus placebo. The receptor source for this set is a person aged 18-65 years who received the Ad26.COV2.S COVID-19 vaccine or a placebo.

This chain uses TRBV27 with TRBJ2-7, with TRBD1 matching 10 bases. Per the germline V gene, CDR1 is MNHEY and CDR2 is SMNVEV (reference sequence). There are 14 residues in the CDR3. V lost 6 bases to trimming and J lost 7 bases; unmatched junction nucleotides: 9. The DNA for the CDR3 is TGTGCCAGCAGAGGGACAGGGGCTTATTTTGAGCAGTACTTC. The encoded protein is CASRGTGAYFEQYF.

The chain recombines TRBV5-4 with TRBJ2-2; tentatively, D is TRBD1 (5 bases). Per the germline V gene, CDR1 is SGHNT and CDR2 is YYREEE (reference sequence). This CDR3 is 15 amino acids long. Trimming removed 2 bases at V and 4 bases at J, with 12 bases between. CDR3 residues: CASSFVTVGTGELFF. The CDR3 DNA follows: TGTGCCAGCAGCTTCGTGACAGTAGGCACCGGGGAGCTGTTTTTT.

The chain joins TRBV21-1 to TRBJ1-3; the table's TRBD1 call for D was not verified on the DNA. TRBV21-1 is reported as a pseudogene. This CDR3 contains 14 residues. The CDR3 bases are TGTGCCAGTTTGACCGGGACAAGTGGAAACACCATATATTTT. Amino acids: CASLTGTSGNTIYF.

This clone was detected a few times. This chain uses TRBV5-4 with TRBJ1-2, with D hard to call. The CDR3 contains 11 residues. With 2 bases removed from V and 6 bases from J, the gap between germline ends came to 5 bases. Germline CDR1 and CDR2: SGHNT and YYREEE (reference sequence). The chain's CDR3 is CASSFTDGYTF. The CDR3 coding sequence is TGTGCCAGCAGCTTTACAGATGGCTACACCTTC.

This clone was recorded at least ten times. The chain joins TRBV6-1 to TRBJ1-1, with D perhaps TRBD1 (6 bases). In germline, CDR1 is MNHNS, CDR2 SASEGT. The CDR3 has 16 amino acids. V lost 1 base and J 1 base, leaving 13 bases between the germline ends. CDR3 amino acids: CASSEVQGRGNTEAFF. The DNA of the CDR3 is TGTGCCAGCAGTGAAGTGCAGGGGAGGGGGAACACTGAAGCTTTCTTT.

The J gene is TRBJ1-1, the V gene TRBV11-1, with 7 bases that match TRBD1. The V gene end was trimmed by 5 bases and the J gene end by 8 bases; junction bases not matched to a gene: 8. The V gene's germline CDR1 is SGHAT and CDR2 FQDESV (reference sequence). The CDR3 is 13 residues long. This CDR3 is CASSTDRSIEAFF. DNA of the CDR3: TGTGCCAGCAGCACGGACAGGTCTATCGAAGCTTTCTTT.

V is TRBV3-1 (or the pseudogene TRBV3-2) and J is TRBJ2-7; a weak D match, TRBD2 (5 bases). The CDR3 length is 15 residues. Germline V gene sequence: CDR1 LGHDT, CDR2 YNNKEL (reference sequence). Trimming pared 0 bases from V and 5 bases from J, leaving 14 bases between. The DNA of the CDR3 is TGTGCCAGCAGCCAAGAGGGGTCTCGAGCGGACGAGCAGTACTTC. Translation gives CASSQEGSRADEQYF.

The chain recombines TRBV6-5 with TRBJ1-4; 8 nucleotides align to TRBD1. CDR1 MNHEY and CDR2 SVGAGI come from the germline V gene. The CDR3 sequence is 15 residues long. Trimming cost V 5 bases and J 4 bases; bases outside gene matches: 6. The DNA for the CDR3 is TGTGCCAGCAGTCTAGGACAGGGCGTTAATGAAAAACTGTTTTTT. Encoded protein: CASSLGQGVNEKLFF.

Of note for this clone: Other DNA sequences in this specimen translate into the identical CDR3. This chain uses TRBV12-3 or TRBV12-4 with TRBJ2-1; tentatively, D is TRBD2 (7 bases). V was cut by 3 bases and J by 7 bases, with 10 bases left in between. The CDR3 has 13 residues. CDR3 sequence reads: CASSLGGPNEQFF. The CDR3 coding sequence is TGTGCCAGCAGTTTGGGGGGGCCGAATGAGCAGTTCTTC.